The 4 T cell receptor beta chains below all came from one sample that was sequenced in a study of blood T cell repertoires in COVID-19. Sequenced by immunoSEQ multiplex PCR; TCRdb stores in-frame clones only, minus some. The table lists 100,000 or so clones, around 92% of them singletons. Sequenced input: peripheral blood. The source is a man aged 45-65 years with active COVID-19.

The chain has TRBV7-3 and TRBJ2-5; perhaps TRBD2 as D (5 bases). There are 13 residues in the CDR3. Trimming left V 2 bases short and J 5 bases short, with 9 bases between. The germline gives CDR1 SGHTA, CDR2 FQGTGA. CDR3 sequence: CASSLSSKETQYF. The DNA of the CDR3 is TGTGCCAGCAGCTTATCTAGCAAGGAGACCCAGTACTTC.

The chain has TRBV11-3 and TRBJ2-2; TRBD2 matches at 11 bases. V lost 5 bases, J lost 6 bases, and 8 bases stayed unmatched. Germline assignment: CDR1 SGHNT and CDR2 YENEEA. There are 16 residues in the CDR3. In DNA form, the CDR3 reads TGTGCCAGCAGCCCCCCCCGACTAGCGGGGTCCGGGGAGCTGTTTTTT. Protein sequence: CASSPPRLAGSGELFF.

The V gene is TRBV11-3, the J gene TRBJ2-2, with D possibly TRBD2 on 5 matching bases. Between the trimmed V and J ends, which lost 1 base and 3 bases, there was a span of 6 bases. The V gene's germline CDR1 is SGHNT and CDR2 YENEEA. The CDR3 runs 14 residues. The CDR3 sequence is CASSLARDTGELFF. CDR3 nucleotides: TGTGCCAGCAGCTTAGCGAGGGACACCGGGGAGCTGTTTTTT.

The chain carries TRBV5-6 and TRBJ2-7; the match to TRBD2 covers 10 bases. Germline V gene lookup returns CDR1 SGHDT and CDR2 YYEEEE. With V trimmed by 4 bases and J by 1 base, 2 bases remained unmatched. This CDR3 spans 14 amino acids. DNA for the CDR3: TGTGCCAGCAGCGGACTAGCGGTTTCCTACGAGCAGTACTTC. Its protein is CASSGLAVSYEQYF.